Presented here are 15 T cell receptor beta chains from one specimen sequenced in a study of shared clonotypes between healthy human individuals. Profiling relied on immunoSEQ multiplex PCR, and the TCRdb table lists in-frame clones only, not all of them. The data hold roughly 1 million clones, with approximately 78% observed a single time. The specimen sequenced was memory CD4+ T cells from PBMCs. Specified subset: CD45RA-negative fraction. The receptor set was obtained from a young man in good health. Some clones in this sample may be carry-over from other donors' samples.

V and J are TRBV7-2 and TRBJ2-7, with unresolved D. The CDR3 spans 15 residues. Trimming took off 1 base at V and 2 bases at J, with 12 bases between the two ends. CDR1 and CDR2 (germline): SGHTA, FQGNSA. Written as DNA, the CDR3 is TGTGCCAGCAGCTTAGATGCCGGGTACACCTACGAGCAGTACTTC. It is translated as CASSLDAGYTYEQYF.

This sequence joins TRBV6-5 and TRBJ2-7; possibly TRBD2 for D (6 bases). Germline lookup yields CDR1 MNHEY and CDR2 SVGAGI. CDR3 size: 14 residues. The germline V and J ends were trimmed by 8 bases and 7 bases, with 21 bases remaining between them. In DNA, the CDR3 is TGTGCCAGCGGGCCTCGGGGGAGGATAGGGGAGCAGTACTTC. It specifies CASGPRGRIGEQYF.

The V and J genes are TRBV4-2 and TRBJ2-7, with TRBD1 matching over 8 bases. With V trimmed by 0 bases and J by 5 bases, 6 bases remained unmatched. The CDR3 length is 15 residues. CDR1 is LGHNA, CDR2 YNFKEQ, per germline. CDR3: CASSQDWGQEDEQYF. DNA of the CDR3: TGTGCCAGCAGCCAAGACTGGGGACAGGAGGACGAGCAGTACTTC.

The rearrangement uses TRBV29-1 and TRBJ2-5; tentative D call: TRBD2 (6 bases). Per germline, CDR1 SQVTM and CDR2 ANQGSEA. The CDR3 covers 12 residues. The CDR3 DNA sequence: TGCCCTACACGGGAGTATCAAGAGACCCAGTACTTC. It is translated as CPTREYQETQYF. The whole variable domain, remainder taken from reference TRBV29-1 and TRBJ2-5, is SAVISQKPSRDICQRGTSLTIQCQVDSQVTMMFWYRQQPGQSLTLIATANQGSEATYESGFVIDKFPISRPNLTFSTLTVSNMSPEDSSIYLCPTREYQETQYFGPGTRLLVL.

Regarding this clone: The junction departs from germline at one end; a sequencing error may be responsible. This rearrangement joins TRBV6-1 to TRBJ1-4; 7 nucleotides line up with TRBD1. The CDR3 spans 15 residues. The germline V gene encodes CDR1 MNHNS and CDR2 SASEGT. The CDR3 sequence is CASSKAGTAYEKLFF. The CDR3 region has the DNA TGTGCCAGCAGTAAAGCGGGGACAGCATATGAAAAACTGTTTTTT.

The rearrangement joins TRBV7-8 to TRBJ2-7, with 10 bases lining up with TRBD2. The CDR3 runs to 15 residues. V lost 5 bases to trimming and J lost 2 bases; unmatched junction nucleotides: 6. CDR1 and CDR2 from the germline V gene are SGHVS and FQNEAQ. CDR3 protein: CASSTWTSGTYEQYF. CDR3 bases: TGTGCCAGCAGCACCTGGACTAGCGGAACCTACGAGCAGTACTTC.

The chain joins TRBV15 to TRBJ2-3, with D perhaps given as TRBD1 or TRBD2 (5 bases each). The germline V gene encodes CDR1 LNHNV and CDR2 YYDKDF (reference sequence). This CDR3 contains 13 residues. Trimming left V 7 bases short and J 0 bases short, with 8 bases between. CDR3 sequence (DNA): TGTGCCACCAAATGGGGGAGCACAGATACGCAGTATTTT. It translates to CATKWGSTDTQYF.

The gene calls are TRBV5-1 and TRBJ2-3, with TRBD2 as a possible D gene (5 bases). Per germline, CDR1 SGHRS and CDR2 YFSETQ. The CDR3 runs 14 residues. The germline V and J ends were trimmed by 4 bases and 3 bases, with 12 bases remaining between them. Written as DNA, the CDR3 is TGCGCCAGCAGCCCTCTTACTAGTACAGATACGCAGTATTTT. Translating it yields CASSPLTSTDTQYF.

V is TRBV5-1 and J is TRBJ2-3, with a weak D call TRBD1 (6 bases). The V gene's germline CDR1 is SGHRS and CDR2 YFSETQ. The V gene lost 7 bases and the J gene lost 0 bases, with 9 bases spanning the gap. This CDR3 comprises 13 residues. CDR3 nucleotide sequence: TGCGCCAGCCAGGGGTCCAGCACAGATACGCAGTATTTT. This gives the protein CASQGSSTDTQYF.

The chain joins TRBV5-1 to TRBJ1-6; TRBD1 matches 8 bases. CDR1 and CDR2 (germline): SGHRS, YFSETQ. V trimming: 3 bases; J trimming: 9 bases; junction bases outside the gene matches: 11. The CDR3 extends over 16 amino acids. CDR3 coding DNA: TGCGCCAGCAGCTCCGGACAGGGAGGGATAGGTTCACCCCTCCACTTT. This translates into CASSSGQGGIGSPLHF.

This clone was counted between two and nine times. The same CDR3 arises from other DNA sequences in this sample as well. The genes are TRBV7-7 and TRBJ2-5; 7 positions match TRBD1. The germline V gene has CDR1 SSHAT and CDR2 FNYEAQ (reference sequence). The V and J ends lost 2 bases and 5 bases, in that order; junction bases with no gene match: 5. The CDR3 loop spans 14 amino acids. The CDR3 protein is CASSLNRGQETQYF. DNA of the CDR3: TGTGCCAGCAGCTTAAACAGGGGACAGGAGACCCAGTACTTC.

The DNA of the CDR3 is TGTGCCAGCAGGGGGACTAGCGGGAGAAACGACGAGCAGTACTTC. This sequence encodes CASRGTSGRNDEQYF. The V and J genes are TRBV6-1 and TRBJ2-7; 14 nucleotides agree with TRBD2. Germline CDR1 and CDR2: MNHNS and SASEGT. Trimming removed 6 bases from V and 5 bases from J; junction bases left unmatched: 6. The length of the CDR3 is 15 residues.

V usage is TRBV30 and J usage is TRBJ2-4, with D perhaps given as TRBD1 or TRBD2 (5 bases each). The CDR3 covers 17 residues. V was clipped by 0 bases and J by 0 bases, with 15 bases between them. In germline, CDR1 is GTSNPN, CDR2 SVGIG (reference sequence). The CDR3: CAWSVRRESLAKNIQYF. The CDR3 bases are TGTGCCTGGAGTGTACGCAGGGAGTCATTAGCCAAAAACATTCAGTACTTC. The full variable domain, with the rest looked up from reference TRBV30 and TRBJ2-4, is SQTIHQWPATLVQPVGSPLSLECTVEGTSNPNLYWYRQAAGRGLQLLFYSVGIGQISSEVPQNLSASRPQDRQFILSSKKLLLSDSGFYLCAWSVRRESLAKNIQYFGAGTRLSVL.

This sequence joins TRBV7-2 and TRBJ1-1, with a tentative D call TRBD1 (6 bases). V gave up 4 bases and J gave up 1 base, with 13 bases separating them. This CDR3 contains 15 residues. The germline V gene has CDR1 SGHTA and CDR2 FQGNSA. The CDR3 region is CASSSQSQGNTEAFF. DNA of the CDR3: TGTGCCAGCAGCTCCCAATCACAGGGGAACACTGAAGCTTTCTTT.

The CDR3, as DNA: TGTGCCAGCAGTGATTGGGCTAGCGGGACTTACAATGAGCAGTTCTTC. It codes for CASSDWASGTYNEQFF. The V and J genes are TRBV25-1 and TRBJ2-1, with 9 nucleotides matching TRBD2. This CDR3 is 16 amino acids long. V shed 3 bases and J 4 bases; nucleotides not matched to a gene: 7. Germline V CDR1 and CDR2: MGHDK, SYGVNS.